A selection of T cell receptor beta chains follows, all from one sample in a study of response to subunit inactivated influenza vaccine. TCRdb reprocessed the RT-PCR reads with MiXCR, giving one entry per CDR3 protein. The data contain about 780,000 distinct CDR3 sequences, under 20% of them singletons. This material consisted of PBMCs from blood, taken roughly 5 days after vaccination. Receptors originate from a man aged 50-60 years who received an inactivated influenza vaccine. The CDR3 runs from the conserved cysteine through the conserved F or W. D genes are given only for firm matches. A clone size is listed for some rows: how often the clone was seen (once, few, many), or a class if it is expanded.

j_call,v_call,clone_size,d_call,cdr3_aa,cdr3_nt
TRBJ2-3,TRBV3-1,few,.,CASSQISTDTQYF,TGTGCCAGCAGCCAAATAAGCACAGATACGCAGTATTTT
TRBJ1-1,TRBV5-1,few,TRBD1,CASSHGTDPFGSLEAFF,TGCGCCAGCAGCCACGGGACAGACCCCTTTGGATCGTTAGAAGCTTTCTTT
TRBJ2-2,TRBV6-1,many,TRBD2,CASNPQLAGAGGELFF,TGTGCCAGCAACCCCCAGCTAGCGGGAGCAGGCGGGGAGCTGTTTTTT
TRBJ2-1,TRBV7-9,.,.,CASSRQDGTTKDNEQFF,TGTGCCAGCAGCCGACAGGACGGGACTACGAAAGACAATGAGCAGTTCTTC
TRBJ1-1,TRBV6-2/TRBV6-3,few,.,CASSDGLTEAFF,TGTGCCAGCAGTGACGGGCTAACTGAAGCTTTCTTT
TRBJ2-4,TRBV28,.,.,CASSFPQGMAKNIQYF,TGTGCCAGCAGTTTCCCCCAGGGGATGGCCAAAAACATTCAGTACTTC
TRBJ1-4,TRBV27,few,TRBD1,CASSLLAQGGEKLFF,TGTGCCAGCAGTTTATTGGCACAGGGGGGGGAAAAACTGTTTTTT
TRBJ2-5,TRBV11-2,.,.,CASSLVSSTGTQYF,TGTGCCAGCAGCTTAGTGTCTAGCACAGGGACCCAGTACTTC
TRBJ2-3,TRBV29-1,few,.,CSVDPGRTDTQYF,TGCAGCGTTGACCCGGGGCGCACAGATACGCAGTATTTT
TRBJ1-5,TRBV12-3/TRBV12-4,few,.,CASNLGGIGNQPQHF,TGTGCCAGCAACCTTGGGGGGATAGGCAATCAGCCCCAGCATTTT
TRBJ1-6,TRBV20-1,few,.,CSATDSLNSPLHF,TGCAGTGCTACGGACAGCCTAAATTCACCCCTCCACTTT
TRBJ1-6,TRBV12-3/TRBV12-4,.,.,CASRRDTNSPLHF,TGTGCCAGCAGACGGGACACTAATTCACCCCTCCACTTT
TRBJ2-1,TRBV7-2,.,TRBD2,CASSLVGLAGYNEQFF,TGTGCCAGCAGCTTAGTAGGACTAGCGGGGTACAATGAGCAGTTCTTC
TRBJ1-1,TRBV20-1,many,.,CSARPTDWAFF,TGCAGTGCTAGGCCCACGGACTGGGCTTTCTTT
TRBJ1-6,TRBV27,few,.,CASSFGQGQGGSPLHF,TGTGCCAGCAGTTTTGGCCAGGGGCAGGGAGGCTCACCCCTCCACTTT
TRBJ1-3,TRBV4-1,.,.,CASSQDRSVFGNTIYF,TGCGCCAGCAGCCAAGATCGGTCAGTCTTTGGAAACACCATATATTTT
TRBJ2-7,TRBV5-1,.,TRBD2,CASSRSGTTYEQYF,TGCGCCAGCAGCCGCTCCGGGACTACCTACGAGCAGTACTTC
TRBJ2-7,TRBV5-5,few,.,CASSRNRVGLYEQYF,TGTGCCAGCAGCAGGAACAGGGTCGGTTTGTACGAGCAGTACTTC
TRBJ2-1,TRBV7-9,.,.,CASSLSPMVTGYNEQFF,TGTGCCAGCAGCTTATCCCCCATGGTTACAGGGTACAATGAGCAGTTCTTC
TRBJ2-7,TRBV20-1,.,TRBD1,CSARDWDRVVYEQYF,TGCAGTGCTAGAGATTGGGACAGGGTTGTTTACGAGCAGTACTTC
TRBJ2-1,TRBV3-1,.,TRBD2,CASSQVSGGGVEQFF,TGTGCCTCCAGCCAAGTGAGCGGCGGGGGGGTGGAGCAGTTCTTC
TRBJ1-1,TRBV7-2,many,TRBD1,CASSWTGGGTEAFF,TGTGCCAGCAGCTGGACAGGGGGTGGCACTGAAGCTTTCTTT
TRBJ2-5,TRBV5-6,.,.,CASSLGAAVETQYF,TGTGCCAGCAGCTTGGGCGCGGCAGTTGAGACCCAGTACTTC
TRBJ1-5,TRBV12-3/TRBV12-4,few,.,CASSTDRPPQHF,TGTGCCAGCAGCACGGATCGTCCGCCCCAGCATTTT
TRBJ1-4,TRBV4-2,.,TRBD1,CASGKDRGGEKLFF,TGTGCCAGCGGAAAGGACAGGGGAGGTGAAAAACTGTTTTTT
TRBJ2-2,TRBV7-9,.,.,CASSRWRGPGELFF,TGTGCCAGCAGCCGCTGGCGGGGTCCCGGGGAGCTGTTTTTT
TRBJ2-3,TRBV4-2,.,.,CASSQVYLLTDTQYF,TGTGCCAGCAGCCAAGTTTACCTACTAACAGATACGCAGTATTTT
TRBJ2-7,TRBV20-1,.,TRBD2,CSARAFPRGVYEQYF,TGCAGTGCTAGAGCCTTTCCTCGGGGGGTCTACGAGCAGTACTTC
TRBJ2-3,TRBV12-3/TRBV12-4,few,.,CASTTDSTDTQYF,TGTGCCAGCACTACGGACAGCACAGATACGCAGTATTTT
TRBJ2-1,TRBV20-1,few,.,CSANPLDSSYNEQFF,TGCAGTGCTAACCCACTAGATAGCTCCTACAATGAGCAGTTCTTC
TRBJ1-1,TRBV6-1,.,.,CATVGRVQGTEAFF,TGTGCCACCGTCGGGAGGGTTCAAGGCACTGAAGCTTTCTTT